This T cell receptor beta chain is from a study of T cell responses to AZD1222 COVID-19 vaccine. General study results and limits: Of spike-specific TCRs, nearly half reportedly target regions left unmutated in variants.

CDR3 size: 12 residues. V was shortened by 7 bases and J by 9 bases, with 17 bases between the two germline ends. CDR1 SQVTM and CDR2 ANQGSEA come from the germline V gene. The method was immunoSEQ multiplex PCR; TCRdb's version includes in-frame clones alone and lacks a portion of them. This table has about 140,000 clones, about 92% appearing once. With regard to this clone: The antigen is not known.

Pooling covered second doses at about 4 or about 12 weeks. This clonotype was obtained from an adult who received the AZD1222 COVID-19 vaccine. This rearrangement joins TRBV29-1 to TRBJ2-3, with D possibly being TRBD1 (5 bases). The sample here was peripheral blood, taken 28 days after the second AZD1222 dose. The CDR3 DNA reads TGCAGCGCATCGATTGACAGCCCCACGCAGTATTTT. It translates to CSASIDSPTQYF.